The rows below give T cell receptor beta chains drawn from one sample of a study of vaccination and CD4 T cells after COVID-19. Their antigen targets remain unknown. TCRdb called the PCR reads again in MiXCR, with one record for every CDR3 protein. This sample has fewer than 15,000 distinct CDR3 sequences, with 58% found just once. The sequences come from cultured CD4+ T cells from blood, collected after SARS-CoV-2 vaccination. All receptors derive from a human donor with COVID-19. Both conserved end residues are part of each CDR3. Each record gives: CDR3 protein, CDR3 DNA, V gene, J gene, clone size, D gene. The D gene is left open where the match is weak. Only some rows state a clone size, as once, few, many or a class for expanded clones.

CASSQETAYSNQPRHF	TGCGCCAGCAGCCAAGAGACGGCTTATAGCAATCAGCCCCGGCATTTT	TRBV10-2	TRBJ1-5	.	.
CASSPGTVNYGYTF	TGTGCCAGCAGTCCCGGGACAGTTAACTATGGCTACACCTTC	TRBV6-1	TRBJ1-2	.	TRBD1
CASSQDPGAGVGEAVYF	TGTGCCAGCAGCCAAGACCCCGGTGCCGGGGTCGGCGAGGCGGTGTATTTT	TRBV4-2	TRBJ2-3	.	.
CASSLNPGTANYGYTF	TGTGCCAGCAGCCTTAACCCCGGGACGGCGAACTATGGCTACACCTTC	TRBV7-2	TRBJ1-2	.	.
CSAFRDTYNSPLHF	TGCAGTGCTTTCCGGGACACCTATAATTCACCCCTCCACTTT	TRBV20-1	TRBJ1-6	.	.
CASSESGQGINSPLHF	TGCGCCAGCAGTGAGTCGGGACAGGGCATTAATTCACCCCTCCACTTT	TRBV10-1	TRBJ1-6	few	TRBD1
CASSFGTGEQYF	TGTGCCAGCAGCTTCGGGACAGGGGAACAGTACTTC	TRBV7-9	TRBJ2-7	.	TRBD1
CATKDTYAGNTIYF	TGTGCCACCAAAGACACGTATGCGGGAAACACCATATATTTT	TRBV6-1	TRBJ1-3	once	.
CASNLAGGSNKETQYF	TGTGCCAGCAACCTAGCGGGGGGTTCCAATAAAGAGACCCAGTACTTC	TRBV6-1	TRBJ2-5	.	TRBD2
CASSTGTGPPVAYF	TGTGCCAGCAGTACCGGGACAGGGCCTCCTGTGGCGTACTTC	TRBV2	TRBJ2-7	once	TRBD1
CASSLFSIDEQYF	TGCGCCAGCAGCTTGTTCAGTATCGACGAGCAGTACTTC	TRBV5-1	TRBJ2-7	.	.
CASSEGPTGIGFYQPQHF	TGTGCCAGCAGTGAGGGACCGACAGGCATAGGATTCTATCAGCCCCAGCATTTT	TRBV6-1	TRBJ1-5	few	.
CASSPLTGGMSSPLHF	TGTGCCAGCAGTCCTCTAACAGGGGGCATGAGTTCACCCCTCCACTTT	TRBV27	TRBJ1-6	.	TRBD1
CASSLGSAGQGYEQYF	TGTGCCAGCAGCTTAGGTTCCGCGGGACAGGGCTACGAGCAGTACTTC	TRBV7-8	TRBJ2-7	few	TRBD1
CASSGLAGGRGDTQYF	TGTGCCAGCAGTGGACTAGCGGGGGGGCGGGGAGATACGCAGTATTTT	TRBV6-1	TRBJ2-3	.	TRBD2
CASSTGQAVGYTF	TGTGCCAGCAGCACGGGACAGGCGGTTGGCTACACCTTC	TRBV12-3/TRBV12-4	TRBJ1-2	.	TRBD1
CASSVIGTGEEQYF	TGTGCCAGCAGTGTGATCGGGACAGGGGAAGAGCAGTACTTC	TRBV2	TRBJ2-7	.	TRBD1
CASSLGPSGGPPAETQYF	TGCGCCAGCAGCTTGGGACCTAGCGGGGGGCCCCCAGCGGAGACCCAGTACTTC	TRBV5-1	TRBJ2-5	.	TRBD2
CSARDQWGHTISPLHF	TGCAGTGCTAGAGATCAATGGGGACACACTATTTCACCCCTCCACTTT	TRBV20-1	TRBJ1-6	.	.
CASSLGTSGGRDTQYF	TGTGCCAGCAGCTTGGGGACTAGCGGGGGCCGGGATACGCAGTATTTT	TRBV5-8	TRBJ2-3	.	TRBD2
CSAQLGTGERNQPQHF	TGCAGTGCACAACTAGGGACAGGGGAGCGCAATCAGCCCCAGCATTTT	TRBV20-1	TRBJ1-5	.	TRBD1
CASSPSPNTEAFF	TGTGCCAGCAGCCCCTCACCGAACACTGAAGCTTTCTTT	TRBV3-1	TRBJ1-1	.	.
CASSQVYGGLGGKPEAFF	TGCGCCAGCAGCCAAGTTTATGGGGGACTGGGGGGTAAACCTGAAGCTTTCTTT	TRBV4-3	TRBJ1-1	.	.
CASSAHGEQYF	TGTGCCAGCAGCGCCCATGGGGAGCAGTACTTC	TRBV7-2	TRBJ2-7	.	.
CASSPQGKLFF	TGTGCCAGCAGTCCCCAAGGAAAACTGTTTTTT	TRBV28	TRBJ1-4	.	.
CSARERDRAFYGYTF	TGCAGTGCTAGAGAGAGGGACAGGGCGTTCTATGGCTACACCTTC	TRBV20-1	TRBJ1-2	few	TRBD1
CASSWGAGVTYEQYF	TGTGCCAGCAGCTGGGGAGCGGGTGTTACCTACGAGCAGTACTTC	TRBV6-2/TRBV6-3	TRBJ2-7	.	.
CSAPRPDYGYTF	TGCAGTGCCCCAAGGCCCGACTATGGCTACACCTTC	TRBV20-1	TRBJ1-2	.	.
CASSFRVSGANVLTF	TGTGCCAGCAGTTTCCGGGTCTCTGGGGCCAACGTCCTGACTTTC	TRBV6-2/TRBV6-3	TRBJ2-6	.	.
CASSLPGTATTDTQYF	TGTGCCAGCAGTTTACCCGGGACAGCTACCACAGATACGCAGTATTTT	TRBV27	TRBJ2-3	medium-sized	TRBD1
CASSPVRPSGNTIYF	TGTGCCAGCAGTCCCGTGCGGCCCTCTGGAAACACCATATATTTT	TRBV6-1	TRBJ1-3	.	.